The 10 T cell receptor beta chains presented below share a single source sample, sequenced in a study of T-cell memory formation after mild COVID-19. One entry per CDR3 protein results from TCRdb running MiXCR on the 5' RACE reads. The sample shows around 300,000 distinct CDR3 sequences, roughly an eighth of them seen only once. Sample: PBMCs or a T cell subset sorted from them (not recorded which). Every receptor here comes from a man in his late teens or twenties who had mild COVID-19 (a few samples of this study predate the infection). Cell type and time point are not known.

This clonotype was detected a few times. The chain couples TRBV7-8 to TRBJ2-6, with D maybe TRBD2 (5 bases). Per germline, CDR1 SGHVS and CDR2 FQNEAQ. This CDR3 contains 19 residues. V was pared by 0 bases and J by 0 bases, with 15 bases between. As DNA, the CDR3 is TGTGCCAGCAGCTTAGCGCTGGCAGCGGAATACTCTGGGGCCAACGTCCTGACTTTC. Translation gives CASSLALAAEYSGANVLTF.

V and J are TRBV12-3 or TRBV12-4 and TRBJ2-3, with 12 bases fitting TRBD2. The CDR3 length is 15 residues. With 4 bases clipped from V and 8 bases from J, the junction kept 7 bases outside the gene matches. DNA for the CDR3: TGTGCCAGCAGTTCCACTAGCGGGGGGACGGGTACGCAGTATTTT. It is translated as CASSSTSGGTGTQYF.

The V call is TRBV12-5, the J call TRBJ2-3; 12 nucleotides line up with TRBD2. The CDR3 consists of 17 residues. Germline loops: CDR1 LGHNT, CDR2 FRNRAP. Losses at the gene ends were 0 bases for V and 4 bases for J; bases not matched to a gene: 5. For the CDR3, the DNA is TGTGCTAGTGGTTTGGTATCTAGCGGGGGGGCCTCAGATACGCAGTATTTT. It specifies CASGLVSSGGASDTQYF.

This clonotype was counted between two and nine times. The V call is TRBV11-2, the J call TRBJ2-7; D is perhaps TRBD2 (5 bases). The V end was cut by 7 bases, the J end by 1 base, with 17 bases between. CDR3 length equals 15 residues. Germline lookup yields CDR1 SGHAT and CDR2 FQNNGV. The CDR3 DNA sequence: TGTGCCAGCACACGGGATATGGGCTTTTCCTACGAGCAGTACTTC. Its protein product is CASTRDMGFSYEQYF.

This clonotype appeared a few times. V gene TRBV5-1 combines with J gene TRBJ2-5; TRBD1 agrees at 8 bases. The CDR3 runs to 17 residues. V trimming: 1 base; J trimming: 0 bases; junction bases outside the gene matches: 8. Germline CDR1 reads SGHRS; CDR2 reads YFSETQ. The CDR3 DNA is TGCGCCAGCAGCTTGTCGGGCAGGGGGCAGTACCAAGAGACCCAGTACTTC. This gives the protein CASSLSGRGQYQETQYF.

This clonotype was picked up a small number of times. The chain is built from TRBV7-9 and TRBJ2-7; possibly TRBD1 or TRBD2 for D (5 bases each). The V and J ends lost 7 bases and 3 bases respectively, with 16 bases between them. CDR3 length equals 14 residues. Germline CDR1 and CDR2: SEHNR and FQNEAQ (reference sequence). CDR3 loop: CASTLRQGVYEQYF. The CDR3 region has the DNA TGTGCCAGCACGTTGCGGCAGGGAGTCTACGAGCAGTACTTC.

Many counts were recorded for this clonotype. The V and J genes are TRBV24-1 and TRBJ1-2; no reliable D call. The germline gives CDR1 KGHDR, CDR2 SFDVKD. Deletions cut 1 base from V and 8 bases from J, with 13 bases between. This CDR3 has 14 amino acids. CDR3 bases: TGTGCCACCAGTGATTTCCCTGGGAGGGAAGGCTACACCTTC. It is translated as CATSDFPGREGYTF.

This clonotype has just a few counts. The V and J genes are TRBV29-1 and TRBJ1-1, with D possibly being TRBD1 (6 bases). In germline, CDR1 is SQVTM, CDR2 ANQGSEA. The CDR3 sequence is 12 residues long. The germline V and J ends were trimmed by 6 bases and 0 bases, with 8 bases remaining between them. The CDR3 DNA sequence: TGCAGCGTGTCAGGGGTGAACACTGAAGCTTTCTTT. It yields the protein CSVSGVNTEAFF.

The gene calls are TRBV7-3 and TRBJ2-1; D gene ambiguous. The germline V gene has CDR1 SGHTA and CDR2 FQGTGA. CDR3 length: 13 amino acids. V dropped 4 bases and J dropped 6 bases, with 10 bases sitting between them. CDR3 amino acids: CASSSASLNEQFF. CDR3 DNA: TGTGCCAGCAGCTCGGCGTCCCTCAATGAGCAGTTCTTC.

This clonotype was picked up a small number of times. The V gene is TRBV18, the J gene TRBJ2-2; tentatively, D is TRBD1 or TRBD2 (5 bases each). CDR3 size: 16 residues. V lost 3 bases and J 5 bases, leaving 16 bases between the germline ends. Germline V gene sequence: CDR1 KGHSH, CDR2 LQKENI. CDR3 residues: CASSPYTGRGTGELFF. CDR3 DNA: TGTGCCAGCTCACCCTACACGGGGCGCGGAACCGGGGAGCTGTTTTTT.